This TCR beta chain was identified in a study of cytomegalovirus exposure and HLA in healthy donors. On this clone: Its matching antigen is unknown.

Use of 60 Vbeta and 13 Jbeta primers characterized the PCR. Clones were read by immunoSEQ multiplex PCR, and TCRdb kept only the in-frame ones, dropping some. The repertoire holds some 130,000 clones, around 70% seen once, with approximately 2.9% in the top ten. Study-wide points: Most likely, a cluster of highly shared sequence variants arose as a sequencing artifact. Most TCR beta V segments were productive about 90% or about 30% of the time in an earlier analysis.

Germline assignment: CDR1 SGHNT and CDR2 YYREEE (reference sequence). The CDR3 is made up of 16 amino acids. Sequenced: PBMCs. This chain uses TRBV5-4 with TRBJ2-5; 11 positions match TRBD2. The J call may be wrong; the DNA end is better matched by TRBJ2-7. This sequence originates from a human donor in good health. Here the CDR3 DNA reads TGTGCCAGCAGCTTTAGCGGGGGGGCCCCCAACTACGAGCAGTACTTC. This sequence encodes CASSFSGGAPNYEQYF.